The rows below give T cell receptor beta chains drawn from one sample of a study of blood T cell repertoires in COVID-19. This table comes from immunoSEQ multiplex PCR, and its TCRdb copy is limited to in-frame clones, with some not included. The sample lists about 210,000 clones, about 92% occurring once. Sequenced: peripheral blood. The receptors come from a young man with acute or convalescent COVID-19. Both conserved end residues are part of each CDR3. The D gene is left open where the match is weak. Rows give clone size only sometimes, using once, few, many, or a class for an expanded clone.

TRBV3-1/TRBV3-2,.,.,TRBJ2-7,TGTGCCAGCAGCAATAGGGGATACGAGCAGTACTTC,CASSNRGYEQYF
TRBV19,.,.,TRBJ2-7,TGTGCCAGTAGTCCTTCGGCGGGCTCGGAAAACGAGCAGTACTTC,CASSPSAGSENEQYF
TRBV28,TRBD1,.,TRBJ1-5,TGTGCCAGCAGTTCCTCCGGGAGGGGGCTGAGCCAGCCCCAGCATTTT,CASSSSGRGLSQPQHF
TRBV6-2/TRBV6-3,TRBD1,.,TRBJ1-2,TGTGCCAGCAGTTACGCAGCTGGGACAGGGTTTTACTATGGCTACACCTTC,CASSYAAGTGFYYGYTF
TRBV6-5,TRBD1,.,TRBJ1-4,TGTGCCAGCAGTCCAGACAGGGGACTCGAAAAACTGTTTTTT,CASSPDRGLEKLFF
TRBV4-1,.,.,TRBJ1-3,TGCGCCAGCAGCCAAGTTACGACAGGAGCTGGAAACACCATATATTTT,CASSQVTTGAGNTIYF
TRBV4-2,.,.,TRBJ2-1,TGTGCCAGCAGCCAAGATTGGGTAGCGGCCTACAATGAGCAGTTCTTC,CASSQDWVAAYNEQFF
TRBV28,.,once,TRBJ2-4,TGTGCCAGCAGTTTCGTCCGGGGAAACATTCAGTACTTC,CASSFVRGNIQYF
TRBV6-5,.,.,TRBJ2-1,TGTGCCAGCAGCAAGGTCAGGGACAATGAGCAGTTCTTC,CASSKVRDNEQFF
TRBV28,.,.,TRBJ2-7,TGTGCCAGCAGTGAGGGTTACGAGCAGTACTTC,CASSEGYEQYF
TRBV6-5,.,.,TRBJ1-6,TGTGCCAGCAGTTATGGGAGCTCCTATAATTCACCCCTCCACTTT,CASSYGSSYNSPLHF
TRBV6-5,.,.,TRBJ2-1,TGTGCCAGCAGTTACAGGGTCGACAGTTACAATGAGCAGTTCTTC,CASSYRVDSYNEQFF
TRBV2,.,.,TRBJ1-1,TGTGCCACTCATACAGAGAACACTGAAGCTTTCTTT,CATHTENTEAFF
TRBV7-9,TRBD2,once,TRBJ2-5,TGTGCCAGCAGCCCGGGACTACTAATGAAGCAAGAGACCCAGTACTTC,CASSPGLLMKQETQYF
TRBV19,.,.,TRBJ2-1,TGTGCCAGTAGTACACCATTAGCGGTCTACAATGAGCAGTTCTTC,CASSTPLAVYNEQFF
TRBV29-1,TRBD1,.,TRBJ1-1,TGCAGCGTTGAAGGGAGTCGGCGGACAGGGCCGAGAGGGAGTAGCTGGAACACTGAAGCTTTCTTT,CSVEGSRRTGPRGSSWNTEAFF
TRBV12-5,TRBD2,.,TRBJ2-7,TGTGCTAGTGGCCCTAGCGGGACCCTCCTCGAGCAGTACTTC,CASGPSGTLLEQYF
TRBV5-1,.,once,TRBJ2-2,TGCGCCAGCGGCCGCGGAGGGCACATGGAAACCGGGGAGCTGTTTTTT,CASGRGGHMETGELFF
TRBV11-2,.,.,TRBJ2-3,TGTGCCAGCAGCTTCCTGACTGGAACCGCTGCGCAGTATTTT,CASSFLTGTAAQYF
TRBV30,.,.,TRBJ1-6,TGTGCCTGGAGTGGGTCAGGAATCAACTTT,CAWSGSGINF
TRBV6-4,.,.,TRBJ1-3,TGTGCCAGCAGTCTCGAACTGGGCTCAACCATATATTTT,CASSLELGSTIYF
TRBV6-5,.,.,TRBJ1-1,TGTGCCAGCAGTACGATACACAGGGACGCTGAAGCTTTCTTT,CASSTIHRDAEAFF
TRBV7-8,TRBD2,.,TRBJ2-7,TGTGCCAGCAGCACTACTACTAGCGGCTCCTACGAGCAGTACTTC,CASSTTTSGSYEQYF
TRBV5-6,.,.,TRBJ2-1,TGTGCCAGCAGCTTCGGGGGGCGAGATGAGCAGTTCTTC,CASSFGGRDEQFF
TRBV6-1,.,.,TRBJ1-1,TGTGCCAGCAGTGAAGTAGGCGTAGGGAGTTGGGGAACTGAAGCTTTCTTT,CASSEVGVGSWGTEAFF
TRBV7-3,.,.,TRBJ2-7,TGTGCCAGCAGCTTATACAGTAACTACGAGCAGTACTTC,CASSLYSNYEQYF
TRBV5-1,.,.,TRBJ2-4,TGCGCCAGCAGCTTACCCCGGGACACTGGAAACATTCAGTACTTC,CASSLPRDTGNIQYF
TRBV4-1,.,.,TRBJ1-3,TGCGCCAGCAGCCCTAGTCGGAGCCGAGGGTCCGGAAACACCATATATTTT,CASSPSRSRGSGNTIYF
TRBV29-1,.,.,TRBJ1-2,TGCAGCGTTGGACAGGCGCTTAACTATGGCTACACCTTC,CSVGQALNYGYTF
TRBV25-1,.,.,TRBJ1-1,TGTGCCAGCAGTTACCCCGGTGGCACTGAAGCTTTCTTT,CASSYPGGTEAFF
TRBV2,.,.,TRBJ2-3,TGTGCCAGCAGCCCGCTGAGTGCACGGGATACGCAGTATTTT,CASSPLSARDTQYF
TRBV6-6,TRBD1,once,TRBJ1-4,TGTGCCAGCAGTCCGATCGACAGGGGTGGGGAAAAACTGTTTTTT,CASSPIDRGGEKLFF
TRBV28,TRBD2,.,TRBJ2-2,TGTGCCAGCAGTAACGTTGGGACTAGACTAACCGGGGAGCTGTTTTTT,CASSNVGTRLTGELFF
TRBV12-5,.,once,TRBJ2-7,TGTGCTAGTGTGGAAGCGGTCTACGAGCAGTACTTC,CASVEAVYEQYF
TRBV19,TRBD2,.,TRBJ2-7,TGTGCCAGTAGTATCCAGACTAGCGGGAGTATCTACGAGCAGTACTTC,CASSIQTSGSIYEQYF
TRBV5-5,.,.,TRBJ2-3,TGTGCCAGCAGCCCCAACACAGATACGCAGTATTTT,CASSPNTDTQYF
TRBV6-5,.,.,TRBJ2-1,TGTGCCAGCAAGCGCGGTCCTACCTACAATGAGCAGTTCTTC,CASKRGPTYNEQFF
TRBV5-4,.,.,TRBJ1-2,TGTGCCAGCAGCTTGGCAGGGGCTAACTATGGCTACACCTTC,CASSLAGANYGYTF
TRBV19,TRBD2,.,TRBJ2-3,TGTGCCAGTAGTCGGCTTGCGGGGGGGAGCACAGATACGCAGTATTTT,CASSRLAGGSTDTQYF
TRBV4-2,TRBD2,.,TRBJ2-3,TGTGCCAGCAGCCGGACTAGCGGGGGGCGTAGCACAGATACGCAGTATTTT,CASSRTSGGRSTDTQYF
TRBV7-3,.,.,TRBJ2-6,TGTGCCAGTAGCCCAAGTTCAGGGGATGGGGCCAACGTCCTGACTTTC,CASSPSSGDGANVLTF